Listed here are 31 T cell receptor beta chains from one sample, sequenced in a study of glioma-infiltrating T cells. Amplification of TCR alpha and beta CDR3 regions from RNA used iRepertoire nested multiplex PCR. TCRdb itself ran the multiplex PCR reads through MiXCR, one entry per CDR3 protein. The sample records 150,000 or so distinct CDR3 sequences, 30% to 40% being singletons. The sequencing sample was made of glioma tissue, nonneoplastic brain tissue, or PBMCs (not recorded which). These receptors all come from a human donor with low-grade glioma or glioblastoma, undergoing nonglioma brain surgery, or in good health (not recorded which).

This clonotype was counted at least ten times. The rearrangement uses TRBV6-2 or TRBV6-3 and TRBJ2-3; D unclear. V was clipped by 6 bases and J by 6 bases, with 19 bases between them. This CDR3 has 15 amino acids. CDR1 MNHEY and CDR2 SVGEGT come from the germline V gene. The CDR3 DNA follows: TGTGCCAGCAGCCCTCAGTCCGGACCTTGGGATACGCAGTATTTT. This sequence encodes CASSPQSGPWDTQYF.

The J gene is TRBJ2-4, the V gene TRBV29-1, with D perhaps matching TRBD1 (5 bases). Germline CDR1 SQVTM, CDR2 ANQGSEA. CDR3 size: 13 residues. The V end lost 3 bases, the J end lost 6 bases, and 12 bases lay between the germline ends. The CDR3 DNA sequence: TGCAGCGTTGATGACCAGGGAAGAAACATTCAGTACTTC. Its translation: CSVDDQGRNIQYF.

The chain is built from TRBV20-1 and TRBJ2-7; D is unresolved. The CDR3 totals 15 residues. CDR1 is DFQATT and CDR2 is SNEGSKA in the germline V gene (reference sequence). The germline V and J ends were trimmed by 5 bases and 2 bases, with 19 bases remaining between them. For the CDR3, the DNA is TGCAGTGCTCAACTTGCAAGGTCTCCTACCTACGAGCAGTACTTC. Translating it yields CSAQLARSPTYEQYF.

Only a few counts were recorded for this clonotype. This chain joins TRBV2 and TRBJ2-7, with 11 nucleotides matching TRBD2. Germline V gene sequence: CDR1 SNHLY, CDR2 FYNNEI. After removal of 6 bases from V and 5 bases from J, the junction contained 6 bases not matched to a gene. This CDR3 contains 14 residues. Here the CDR3 reads CASRRLAGTNEQYF. In nucleotides, the CDR3 is TGTGCCAGCAGACGACTAGCGGGAACCAACGAGCAGTACTTC.

This clonotype was seen a handful of times. This rearrangement joins TRBV6-1 to TRBJ1-3; D possibly corresponds to TRBD1 (5 bases). V was pared by 5 bases and J by 2 bases, with 16 bases between. Germline-derived CDR1 and CDR2 are MNHNS and SASEGT. This CDR3 contains 16 residues. CDR3 coding DNA: TGTGCCAGCAGTACAATAGGGGTAGCCCCTGGAAACACCATATATTTT. It is translated as CASSTIGVAPGNTIYF.

The chain is built from TRBV28 and TRBJ1-6; the match to TRBD1 covers 7 bases. The V gene's germline CDR1 is MDHEN and CDR2 SYDVKM. V dropped 6 bases and J dropped 14; count of bases not matched to a gene: 13. This CDR3 has 14 amino acids. The chain's CDR3 is CASRRDRVEKTLHF. As DNA, the CDR3 is TGTGCCAGCAGACGCGACAGGGTCGAAAAGACCCTCCACTTT.

The J gene is TRBJ2-1, the V gene TRBV5-1; no firm D call. Germline loops: CDR1 SGHRS, CDR2 YFSETQ. CDR3 length: 13 residues. Deletions cut 5 bases from V and 13 bases from J, with 19 bases between. For the CDR3, the DNA is TGCGCCAGCAGAACCGCTCCCGGAGAGACCCAGTTCTTC. Protein product: CASRTAPGETQFF.

The genes are TRBV9 and TRBJ2-1; the D is unclear. Judging by the DNA end, TRBJ1-2 fits better; the J call may be wrong. The CDR3 is 13 amino acids. Germline V gene lookup returns CDR1 SGDLS and CDR2 YYNGEE. The CDR3 region has the DNA TGTGCCAGCAGCGTAGTGGCAAACCATGGCTACACCTTC. It codes for CASSVVANHGYTF.

This clonotype was counted a few times. This sequence may be a read error, since a much larger clone differs from it by one base. This CDR3 is CACSLSREGSSGANVLTF. The CDR3, as DNA: TGTGCCTGCAGTTTATCCCGGGAGGGAAGCTCTGGGGCCAACGTCCTGACTTTC. The chain carries TRBV28 and TRBJ2-6; TRBD2 matches 8 bases. Germline V gene data show CDR1 as MDHEN and CDR2 as SYDVKM. This CDR3 spans 18 amino acids.

V gene TRBV12-3 or TRBV12-4 combines with J gene TRBJ2-1; D call uncertain. The CDR3 is 14 amino acids. V was clipped by 3 bases and J by 8 bases, with 14 bases between them. The CDR3 loop reads CASSLGSIGDEQFF. The CDR3 nucleotides are TGTGCCAGCAGTTTGGGTAGTATCGGCGATGAGCAGTTCTTC.

This clonotype was seen a handful of times. The chain has TRBV24-1 and TRBJ1-1; no clear D gene. The CDR3 contains 13 residues. With 5 bases removed from V and 1 base from J, the gap between germline ends came to 7 bases. Germline CDR1 and CDR2: KGHDR and SFDVKD. Here the CDR3 reads CATSGKGNTEAFF. The CDR3 nucleotides are TGTGCCACCAGTGGAAAGGGGAACACTGAAGCTTTCTTT.

This sequence joins TRBV6-1 and TRBJ1-4; D is ambiguous. The CDR3 contains 14 residues. Germline V gives CDR1 MNHNS, CDR2 SASEGT. The V gene lost 3 bases and the J gene lost 5 bases, with 10 bases spanning the gap. CDR3 bases: TGTGCCAGCAGTGAGATCTGGTCCAATGAAAAACTGTTTTTT. Its translation: CASSEIWSNEKLFF.

The chain combines TRBV28 with TRBJ2-6; the match to TRBD1 covers 8 bases. J gave up 2 bases and V 5 bases, and 2 bases lay outside the gene matches. CDR3 length: 15 amino acids. Germline V gives CDR1 MDHEN, CDR2 SYDVKM. The CDR3 loop is CASSGQGTGANVLTF. The CDR3 nucleotides are TGTGCCAGCAGTGGACAGGGTACTGGGGCCAACGTCCTGACTTTC.

The count of this clonotype is one. Since no conserved phenylalanine or tryptophan closes the CDR3, a read error is the likely cause. The gene calls are TRBV6-1 and TRBJ2-1; no firm D call. V shed 2 bases and J shed 9 bases, with 11 bases lying between them. The CDR3 is made up of 13 amino acids. Per the germline V gene, CDR1 is MNHNS and CDR2 is SASEGT. DNA for the CDR3: TGTGCCAGCAGTGAAACCAGTGTAGGTGAGCAGTTCCTC. This encodes CASSETSVGEQFL.

With respect to this clonotype: This may come from a read error, since a much larger clone is one base off. The chain recombines TRBV24-1 with TRBJ1-5; TRBD1 agrees at 9 bases. Germline-derived CDR1 and CDR2 are KGHDR and SFDVKD. CDR3 size: 16 residues. The CDR3 loop reads CATSDRTGDSNQLQHF. The CDR3 nucleotides are TGTGCCACCAGTGACCGGACAGGGGATAGCAATCAGCTCCAGCATTTT.

CDR3 bases: TGTGCCAGCTCACTGGGCAGGAAAGGGTATAATTCACCCCTCCACTTT. The encoded protein is CASSLGRKGYNSPLHF. The chain carries TRBV18 and TRBJ1-6; D unclear. Trimming pared 4 bases from V and 4 bases from J, leaving 14 bases between. The CDR3 has 16 residues. Per the germline V gene, CDR1 is KGHSH and CDR2 is LQKENI.

This clonotype was counted between two and nine times. This chain connects TRBV6-5 to TRBJ1-1, with D perhaps TRBD1 (6 bases). CDR1 MNHEY and CDR2 SVGAGI come from the germline V gene. This CDR3 has 14 residues. Trimming cost V 0 bases and J 3 bases, with 8 bases left between them. As DNA, the CDR3 is TGTGCCAGCAGTTACTCGCCAGGGGACACTGAAGCTTTCTTT. It codes for CASSYSPGDTEAFF.

The chain joins TRBV7-2 to TRBJ1-5; D is undetermined. The CDR3 runs to 14 residues. The V end lost 5 bases, the J end lost 5 bases, and 13 bases lay between the germline ends. Germline V CDR1 and CDR2: SGHTA, FQGNSA. The CDR3 region is CASSLLEGHQPQHF. CDR3 nucleotide sequence: TGTGCCAGCAGCCTACTAGAAGGGCATCAGCCCCAGCATTTT.

Regarding this clonotype: The junction departs from germline at one end; a sequencing error may be responsible. This chain connects TRBV28 to TRBJ1-2; 7 bases agree with TRBD1. The CDR3 is 13 residues long. Germline V gives CDR1 MDHEN, CDR2 SYDVKM. CDR3 DNA sequence: TGTGCCAGCAGTCTCCGACAGGGTTGGGGCTGCACCTTC. It codes for CASSLRQGWGCTF.

This clonotype was seen more than once but under ten times. This chain links TRBV7-2 with TRBJ2-7; D is unresolved. V gave up 2 bases and J gave up 4 bases, with 12 bases separating them. Germline V gene sequence: CDR1 SGHTA, CDR2 FQGNSA. The CDR3 length is 14 residues. In nucleotides, the CDR3 is TGTGCCAGCAGCTTATCCTACCGAGTTTACGAGCAGTACTTC. Amino acid sequence: CASSLSYRVYEQYF.

The rearrangement uses TRBV27 and TRBJ2-1; D possibly matches TRBD1 or TRBD2 (6 bases each). The CDR3 length is 15 residues. Germline V gene data show CDR1 as MNHEY and CDR2 as SMNVEV (reference sequence). Trimming removed 1 base at V and 0 bases at J, with 7 bases between. In nucleotides, the CDR3 is TGTGCCAGCAGTTTATGGGGGGCCTCCTACAATGAGCAGTTCTTC. Its translation is CASSLWGASYNEQFF.

This chain links TRBV24-1 with TRBJ1-5; 8 nucleotides match TRBD1. Unmatched junction bases numbered 13, after V lost 5 bases and J lost 2 bases. Germline loops: CDR1 KGHDR, CDR2 SFDVKD. This CDR3 is 18 amino acids long. The CDR3 DNA is TGTGCCACCAGTGCCCTTGAGGGCAGGGGGCGCGGCAATCAGCCCCAGCATTTT. This translates into CATSALEGRGRGNQPQHF.

The V and J genes are TRBV27 and TRBJ1-2; a possible D gene is TRBD1 (5 bases). Germline-derived CDR1 and CDR2 are MNHEY and SMNVEV (reference sequence). Trimming took 7 bases from V and 3 from J, leaving 9 bases between them. The length of the CDR3 is 12 residues. The CDR3 is CASKVTDYGYTF. CDR3 sequence (DNA): TGTGCCAGCAAAGTGACAGACTATGGCTACACCTTC.

The genes are TRBV6-1 and TRBJ2-7, with D maybe TRBD1 (6 bases). The J call may not be correct, given that the DNA end is closer to TRBJ1-2. The CDR3 has 13 residues. Germline-derived CDR1 and CDR2 are MNHNS and SASEGT. In nucleotides, the CDR3 is TGTGCCAGCAGTGCAGACAGGAACTATGGCTACACCTTC. Translation gives CASSADRNYGYTF.

This clonotype came up once. The gene calls are TRBV7-9 and TRBJ2-1; no clear D gene. In germline, CDR1 is SEHNR, CDR2 FQNEAQ (reference sequence). CDR3 size: 14 residues. Between the trimmed V and J ends, which lost 10 bases and 4 bases, there was a span of 17 bases. In DNA, the CDR3 is TGTGCCATCAGTGAGTCGAAGGATTACAATGAGCAGTTCTTC. This sequence encodes CAISESKDYNEQFF.

This clonotype has just a few counts. The chain links TRBV7-2 to TRBJ2-7; D is unresolved. CDR3 length: 15 residues. Germline loops: CDR1 SGHTA, CDR2 FQGNSA. Trimming shortened V by 5 bases and J by 7 bases, and 21 bases separated the two germline ends. The CDR3 region has the DNA TGTGCCAGCAGCCACAACCGCCCCGATGGGTGGGAGCAGTACTTC. Protein product: CASSHNRPDGWEQYF.

Note on this clonotype: Its ends do not fully match the called genes, so a read error is possible. The chain couples TRBV3-1 to TRBJ1-1; 11 bases map to TRBD1. The CDR3 runs 14 residues. The germline V gene has CDR1 LGHDT and CDR2 YNNKEL (reference sequence). CDR3 sequence reads: CASIQEGQGAEAFF. The DNA for the CDR3 is TGTGCCAGCATCCAAGAGGGACAGGGGGCTGAAGCTTTCTTT.

The chain joins TRBV12-3 or TRBV12-4 to TRBJ1-5, with no clear D. The CDR3 runs to 14 residues. V was cut by 6 bases and J by 6 bases, with 15 bases left in between. DNA of the CDR3: TGTGCCAGCAGCCCGAGGCAGGAAGTTCAGCCCCAGCATTTT. The encoded protein is CASSPRQEVQPQHF.

A remark on this clonotype: No conserved phenylalanine or tryptophan is present at the end of the CDR3, so a read error is the likely explanation. The rearrangement links TRBV27 to TRBJ1-3; D is unresolved. CDR1 and CDR2 from the germline V gene are MNHEY and SMNVEV (reference sequence). V lost 2 bases and J 3 bases, leaving 8 bases between the germline ends. The CDR3 is 14 amino acids. CDR3 in amino acids: CASSLSGNGNTIYL. CDR3 nucleotides: TGTGCCAGCAGTTTAAGCGGGAATGGAAACACCATATATCTT.

This clonotype was seen repeatedly, ten times or more. The chain recombines TRBV7-2 with TRBJ2-3, with D possibly being TRBD2 (5 bases). The germline V gene has CDR1 SGHTA and CDR2 FQGNSA. This CDR3 has 14 residues. V was trimmed by 3 bases and J by 6 bases, leaving 13 bases between them. CDR3 in amino acids: CASSFSGFGDTQYF. The DNA for the CDR3 is TGTGCCAGCAGCTTCAGCGGATTTGGGGATACGCAGTATTTT. The full variable domain, its missing parts supplied by reference TRBV7-2 and TRBJ2-3, is GAGVSQSPSNKVTEKGKDVELRCDPISGHTALYWYRQSLGQGLEFLIYFQGNSAPDKSGLPSDRFSAERTGGSVSTLTIQRTQQEDSAVYLCASSFSGFGDTQYFGPGTRLTVL.

In this sample, this clonotype turned up a few times. The chain joins TRBV15 to TRBJ1-5; no reliable D call. Germline CDR1 reads LNHNV; CDR2 reads YYDKDF (reference sequence). V lost 1 base to trimming and J lost 4 bases, with 14 bases between them. The CDR3 is made up of 16 amino acids. For the CDR3, the DNA is TGTGCCACCAGCAGAGTCGCCGGGAGCCAAAATCAGCCCCAGCATTTT. Amino acids: CATSRVAGSQNQPQHF.